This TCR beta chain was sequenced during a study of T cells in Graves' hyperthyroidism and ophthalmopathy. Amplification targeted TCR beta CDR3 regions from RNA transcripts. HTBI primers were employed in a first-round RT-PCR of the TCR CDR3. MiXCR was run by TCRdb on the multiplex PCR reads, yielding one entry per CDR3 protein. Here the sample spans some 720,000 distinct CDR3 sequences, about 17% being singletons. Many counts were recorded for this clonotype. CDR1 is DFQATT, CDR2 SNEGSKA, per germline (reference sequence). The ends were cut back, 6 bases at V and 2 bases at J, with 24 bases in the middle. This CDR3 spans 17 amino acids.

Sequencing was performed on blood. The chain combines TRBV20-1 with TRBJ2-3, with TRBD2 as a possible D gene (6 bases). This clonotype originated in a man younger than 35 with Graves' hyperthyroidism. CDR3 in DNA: TGCAGTGCGCGTACCCCCCGGGACGGGAGCATCACAGATACGCAGTATTTT. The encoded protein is CSARTPRDGSITDTQYF.